This entry lists 30 T cell receptor beta chains sequenced from one sample in a study of PD-1 blockade in classical Hodgkin lymphoma. TCRdb's table, derived via immunoSEQ multiplex PCR, lists solely in-frame clones and lacks some. The table has some 30,000 clones, about 86% seen once. This sample's time point: cycle 4 day 1 (C4D1), after five to seven weeks of nivolumab. Every patient had relapsed following autologous stem cell transplantation, and cohorts differed in brentuximab vedotin exposure. The authors purified CD4+ T cells from thawed PBMCs by magnetic negative selection. Specimen: CD4+ T cells from blood, collected before the fourth cycle of nivolumab. The receptor source for this set is a human donor with classical Hodgkin lymphoma.

This clone was detected only once. The chain uses TRBV28 and TRBJ1-1; D gene unclear. The CDR3 consists of 16 residues. V was clipped by 6 bases and J by 0 bases, with 17 bases between them. Germline assignment: CDR1 MDHEN and CDR2 SYDVKM. The DNA of the CDR3 is TGTGCCAGCAGGCGTTCAGGTTTCAGTATGAACACTGAAGCTTTCTTT. It translates to CASRRSGFSMNTEAFF.

The rearrangement links TRBV7-9 to TRBJ1-4; 8 bases match TRBD1. The ends lost 4 bases at V and 8 bases at J; junction bases unmatched: 6. From germline, CDR1 is SEHNR and CDR2 FQNEAQ (reference sequence). The CDR3 contains 14 residues. The CDR3 DNA reads as TGTGCCAGCAGCTCGGACAGGGTGAGCGAAAAACTGTTTTTT. Translation gives CASSSDRVSEKLFF.

The V call is TRBV25-1, the J call TRBJ2-7, with D perhaps TRBD1 (5 bases). V gave up 6 bases and J gave up 4 bases, with 13 bases separating them. Germline V gives CDR1 MGHDK, CDR2 SYGVNS. This CDR3 has 13 amino acids. The CDR3 protein is CASRERAGYEQYF. CDR3 nucleotides: TGTGCCAGCAGGGAACGGGCAGGGTACGAGCAGTACTTC.

The chain recombines TRBV7-2 with TRBJ2-2; possible D gene TRBD1, 6 bases. The CDR3 is 15 residues long. Germline V lookup: CDR1 SGHTA, CDR2 FQGNSA. V was shortened by 0 bases and J by 4 bases, with 9 bases between the two germline ends. The CDR3 DNA is TGTGCCAGCAGCTTAGCTCGGACAGTCACCGGGGAGCTGTTTTTT. As protein: CASSLARTVTGELFF.

V gene TRBV10-1 combines with J gene TRBJ2-1, with TRBD2 identical over 10 bases. The CDR3 totals 14 residues. The V and J ends lost 10 bases and 13 bases, in that order; junction bases with no gene match: 16. Germline V gene data show CDR1 as WNHNN and CDR2 as SYGVQD (reference sequence). Here the CDR3 reads CAIREKAGGPRQFF. The CDR3 DNA is TGCGCCATCAGGGAAAAAGCGGGGGGGCCAAGACAGTTCTTC.

The chain has TRBV27 and TRBJ2-6, with D hard to call. V lost 5 bases and J lost 0, with 11 bases in between. Germline values: CDR1 MNHEY, CDR2 SMNVEV (reference sequence). The CDR3 is 16 amino acids. The CDR3 here is CASSPLLSSGANVLTF. The CDR3, as DNA: TGTGCCAGCAGTCCCCTCCTGAGCTCTGGGGCCAACGTCCTGACTTTC.

This chain connects TRBV29-1 to TRBJ1-4; D call uncertain. The germline V gene encodes CDR1 SQVTM and CDR2 ANQGSEA. The CDR3 sequence is 13 residues long. The V gene lost 1 base and the J gene lost 5 bases, with 8 bases spanning the gap. The CDR3 bases are TGCAGCGTTGAAGTACGGAGAAATGAAAAACTGTTTTTT. It yields the protein CSVEVRRNEKLFF.

The chain employs TRBV5-1 and TRBJ2-2; D perhaps matches TRBD1 (7 bases). Germline V CDR1 and CDR2: SGHRS, YFSETQ. CDR3 length: 15 residues. Between the trimmed V and J ends, which lost 0 bases and 6 bases, there was a span of 12 bases. CDR3 amino acids: CASSLEQGRPGELFF. CDR3 in DNA: TGCGCCAGCAGCTTGGAACAGGGGAGGCCCGGGGAGCTGTTTTTT. The whole variable domain, remainder taken from reference TRBV5-1 and TRBJ2-2, is KAGVTQTPRYLIKTRGQQVTLSCSPISGHRSVSWYQQTPGQGLQFLFEYFSETQRNKGNFPGRFSGRQFSNSRSEMNVSTLELGDSALYLCASSLEQGRPGELFFGEGSRLTVL.

V gene TRBV19 combines with J gene TRBJ1-2, with D maybe TRBD1 (5 bases). Trimming removed 2 bases from V and 2 bases from J, with 12 bases in between. Germline V gene sequence: CDR1 LNHDA, CDR2 SQIVND (reference sequence). The CDR3 is made up of 15 amino acids. The CDR3 nucleotides read TGTGCCAGTAGTATAAGGGGACGGGAGAACTATGGCTACACCTTC. It yields the protein CASSIRGRENYGYTF.

This clone has just one count. This chain links TRBV10-2 with TRBJ2-7, with D possibly being TRBD1 (6 bases). This CDR3 is built from 14 residues. V was trimmed by 7 bases and J by 1 base, leaving 14 bases between them. Germline V gives CDR1 WSHSY, CDR2 SAAADI. CDR3 bases: TGCGCCAGCATCATGACGACAGGTTCCTACGAGCAGTACTTC. Protein product: CASIMTTGSYEQYF.

The V call is TRBV30, the J call TRBJ2-7; D is ambiguous. From germline, CDR1 is GTSNPN and CDR2 SVGIG (reference sequence). The CDR3 contains 12 residues. Trimming shortened V by 2 bases and J by 2 bases, and 7 bases separated the two germline ends. Here the CDR3 DNA reads TGTGCCTGGAGTCCCGGACCCTACGAGCAGTACTTC. Its protein is CAWSPGPYEQYF.

The gene calls are TRBV10-1 and TRBJ2-7; perhaps D is TRBD1 or TRBD2 (5 bases each). This CDR3 has 17 amino acids. Trimming removed 6 bases at V and 6 bases at J, with 27 bases between. Per germline, CDR1 WNHNN and CDR2 SYGVQD (reference sequence). CDR3 sequence reads: CASRGVRAGTRMCEQYF. The CDR3 coding sequence is TGCGCCAGCAGGGGAGTCCGGGCCGGGACCAGAATGTGCGAGCAGTACTTC.

The rearrangement links TRBV6-1 to TRBJ1-1; maybe TRBD1 (5 bases). V gave up 3 bases and J gave up 1 base, with 24 bases separating them. CDR1 is MNHNS, CDR2 SASEGT, per germline. The CDR3 extends over 19 amino acids. The DNA for the CDR3 is TGTGCCAGCAGTGATCTTCTCGCAGGGCAGGTCGCACGGAACACTGAAGCTTTCTTT. Residues: CASSDLLAGQVARNTEAFF.

This chain connects TRBV23-1 to TRBJ1-1, with D possibly matching TRBD1 (5 bases). TRBV23-1 is known as an ORF, though its function is uncertain. There are 13 residues in the CDR3. The ends were cut back, 6 bases at V and 1 base at J, with 9 bases in the middle. CDR3 residues: CASSKGKNTEAFF. The CDR3 DNA follows: TGCGCCAGCAGCAAGGGGAAGAACACTGAAGCTTTCTTT.

The chain recombines TRBV30 with TRBJ2-7; 8 positions agree with TRBD2. CDR1 is GTSNPN and CDR2 is SVGIG in the germline V gene (reference sequence). Trimming at V came to 5 bases and at J to 5 bases, leaving 8 bases not matched to a gene. The CDR3 contains 13 residues. For the CDR3, the DNA is TGTGCCTGGCGGGGGGGCCTTTTCCACGAGCAGTACTTC. Translating gives CAWRGGLFHEQYF.

The rearrangement joins TRBV7-2 to TRBJ2-3; TRBD1 or TRBD2 may be the D gene (6 bases each). This CDR3 has 15 residues. Germline-derived CDR1 and CDR2 are SGHTA and FQGNSA. V was shortened by 1 base and J by 5 bases, with 13 bases between the two germline ends. The CDR3 nucleotides are TGTGCCAGCAGCTTAGGATGGGGGGCTATAGATACGCAGTATTTT. It specifies CASSLGWGAIDTQYF.

The chain uses TRBV12-5 and TRBJ2-2; TRBD1 might be the D (6 bases). The length of the CDR3 is 14 residues. Germline V gene data show CDR1 as LGHNT and CDR2 as FRNRAP. V was pared by 2 bases and J by 5 bases, with 9 bases between. DNA for the CDR3: TGTGCTAGTGGTTTGTGGGGGCTGACCGGGGAGCTGTTTTTT. Its translation is CASGLWGLTGELFF.

The rearrangement uses TRBV7-9 and TRBJ2-7; 9 positions agree with TRBD1. V gave up 1 base and J gave up 1 base; unmatched junction bases: 8. CDR1 and CDR2 (germline): SEHNR, FQNEAQ (reference sequence). This CDR3 has 17 residues. CDR3 region: CASSLDSWDRDSYEQYF. In DNA, the CDR3 is TGTGCCAGCAGCTTAGACTCTTGGGACAGGGATTCCTACGAGCAGTACTTC. The whole variable domain, remainder taken from reference TRBV7-9 and TRBJ2-7, is DTGVSQNPRHKITKRGQNVTFRCDPISEHNRLYWYRQTLGQGPEFLTYFQNEAQLEKSRLLSDRFSAERPKGSFSTLEIQRTEQGDSAMYLCASSLDSWDRDSYEQYFGPGTRLTVT.

V gene TRBV6-6 combines with J gene TRBJ1-2; unclear D gene. Germline values: CDR1 MNHNY, CDR2 SVGAGI (reference sequence). Trimming took off 2 bases at V and 8 bases at J, with 18 bases between the two ends. This CDR3 contains 15 residues. The CDR3 region has the DNA TGTGCCAGCAGTTACGGAGACGGTGAGATTGAGGGCTACACCTTC. It encodes CASSYGDGEIEGYTF.

This chain connects TRBV7-9 to TRBJ2-5; 9 bases fit TRBD2. This CDR3 has 18 amino acids. V shed 5 bases and J 0 bases; nucleotides not matched to a gene: 13. Germline CDR1 is SEHNR and CDR2 is FQNEAQ (reference sequence). CDR3: CASSAWEERGANQETQYF. The DNA of the CDR3 is TGTGCCAGCAGCGCTTGGGAAGAGCGGGGGGCCAACCAAGAGACCCAGTACTTC.

V is TRBV7-2 and J is TRBJ2-2; D is unresolved. With 1 base removed from V and 4 bases from J, the gap between germline ends came to 4 bases. The CDR3 extends over 13 amino acids. Germline V gene sequence: CDR1 SGHTA, CDR2 FQGNSA. The CDR3 DNA is TGTGCCAGCAGCTTAGGGGGCACCGGGGAGCTGTTTTTT. Translated, it gives CASSLGGTGELFF.

The gene calls are TRBV28 and TRBJ1-5, with D possibly matching TRBD1 (6 bases). Germline-derived CDR1 and CDR2 are MDHEN and SYDVKM. The CDR3 extends over 15 amino acids. V lost 5 bases to trimming and J lost 7 bases, with 18 bases between them. CDR3 DNA sequence: TGTGCCAGCAGTCCCTCCACAGGGTTGGGGCAGCCCCAGCATTTT. Encoded protein: CASSPSTGLGQPQHF. The variable domain in full, with the rest retrieved from reference TRBV28 and TRBJ1-5, is DVKVTQSSRYLVKRTGEKVFLECVQDMDHENMFWYRQDPGLGLRLIYFSYDVKMKEKGDIPEGYSVSREKKERFSLILESASTNQTSMYLCASSPSTGLGQPQHFGDGTRLSIL.

The V gene is TRBV7-9, the J gene TRBJ1-1; D remains ambiguous. Germline assignment: CDR1 SEHNR and CDR2 FQNEAQ (reference sequence). There are 14 residues in the CDR3. Trimming pared 4 bases from V and 1 base from J, leaving 10 bases between. CDR3 sequence (DNA): TGTGCCAGCAGCTCCCCGCCCGGGAACACTGAAGCTTTCTTT. The encoded protein is CASSSPPGNTEAFF.

The gene calls are TRBV30 and TRBJ2-1; no clear D gene. The germline V and J ends were trimmed by 0 bases and 0 bases, with 9 bases remaining between them. This CDR3 is built from 15 residues. The germline CDR1 and CDR2 sequences are GTSNPN and SVGIG (reference sequence). The CDR3 DNA is TGTGCCTGGAGTGTAACCAGCCTCTCCTACAATGAGCAGTTCTTC. Protein product: CAWSVTSLSYNEQFF.

The genes are TRBV7-9 and TRBJ2-1, with D maybe TRBD1 (6 bases). Trimming cost V 5 bases and J 4 bases, with 9 bases left between them. The germline gives CDR1 SEHNR, CDR2 FQNEAQ (reference sequence). The CDR3 spans 13 residues. CDR3 coding DNA: TGTGCCAGCAGCCTTGGACAGTACAATGAGCAGTTCTTC. It is translated as CASSLGQYNEQFF.

This clone was seen a few times. The rearrangement links TRBV27 to TRBJ1-2; TRBD1 might be the D (5 bases). The CDR3 totals 13 residues. The germline CDR1 and CDR2 sequences are MNHEY and SMNVEV (reference sequence). V was clipped by 3 bases and J by 3 bases, with 8 bases between them. The CDR3 here is CASSFSRDYGYTF. The CDR3 nucleotides are TGTGCCAGCAGTTTTAGCAGGGACTATGGCTACACCTTC.

V gene TRBV9 combines with J gene TRBJ2-7, with 8 positions matching TRBD1. This CDR3 comprises 16 residues. Germline assignment: CDR1 SGDLS and CDR2 YYNGEE. V lost 4 bases, J lost 9 bases, and 18 bases stayed unmatched. CDR3: CASSQGQSGTGYLQYF. The CDR3 DNA is TGTGCCAGCAGCCAGGGTCAATCTGGGACAGGTTACTTGCAGTACTTC.

This clone was counted a few times. This chain links TRBV5-1 with TRBJ2-2; D perhaps matches TRBD2 (5 bases). The germline gives CDR1 SGHRS, CDR2 YFSETQ. Trimming left V 2 bases short and J 4 bases short, with 9 bases between. This CDR3 contains 14 residues. In DNA form, the CDR3 reads TGCGCCAGCAGCTTCGGACGGGGCACCGGGGAGCTGTTTTTT. Amino acids: CASSFGRGTGELFF.

The chain combines TRBV28 with TRBJ2-7; TRBD1 matches at 10 bases. The V gene's germline CDR1 is MDHEN and CDR2 SYDVKM. This CDR3 region has 15 residues. V was pared by 7 bases and J by 3 bases, with 9 bases of the junction left unmatched. For the CDR3, the DNA is TGTGCCAGCACCCTCCCCGGGACAGGGGACTACGAGCAGTACTTC. It encodes CASTLPGTGDYEQYF. Variable domain in full (rest from reference TRBV28 and TRBJ2-7): DVKVTQSSRYLVKRTGEKVFLECVQDMDHENMFWYRQDPGLGLRLIYFSYDVKMKEKGDIPEGYSVSREKKERFSLILESASTNQTSMYLCASTLPGTGDYEQYFGPGTRLTVT.

V and J are TRBV27 and TRBJ1-5, with TRBD1 as a possible D gene (5 bases). V lost 5 bases to trimming and J lost 5 bases, with 16 bases between them. The germline CDR1 and CDR2 sequences are MNHEY and SMNVEV (reference sequence). CDR3 length equals 15 residues. Here the CDR3 reads CASSRRDGLHQPQHF. The CDR3 DNA sequence: TGTGCCAGCAGTCGCCGGGACGGACTCCATCAGCCCCAGCATTTT.